These T cell receptor beta chains were read from a single sample in a study of cytomegalovirus exposure and HLA in healthy donors. TCRdb keeps only in-frame clones here, not all; method: immunoSEQ multiplex PCR. The sample lists approximately 190,000 clones, about 84% occurring once. Sequenced input: PBMCs. The receptor set was obtained from a man aged 45-60 years in good health and CMV-seronegative. Both conserved end residues are part of each CDR3. The D gene is left open where the match is weak. Part of the rows lack a size; the others show once, few, many or a class for expanded clones.

j_call clone_size d_call v_call cdr3_aa cdr3_nt
TRBJ2-5 . . TRBV11-3 CASSLGGLTQETQYF TGTGCCAGCAGCTTAGGGGGCCTGACCCAAGAGACCCAGTACTTC
TRBJ1-5 . . TRBV5-6 CASSRQYNQPQHF TGTGCCAGCAGCCGACAATACAATCAGCCCCAGCATTTT
TRBJ1-4 . . TRBV10-3 CAISPFPNEKLFF TGTGCCATCAGCCCATTCCCTAATGAAAAACTGTTTTTT
TRBJ2-1 . TRBD2 TRBV11-3 CANSLGAGGLNEQFF TGTGCCAACAGCTTAGGAGCGGGGGGGCTCAATGAGCAGTTCTTC
TRBJ1-5 . . TRBV15 CATSRDRGVNQPQHF TGTGCCACCAGCAGAGATCGAGGAGTCAATCAGCCCCAGCATTTT
TRBJ2-5 once TRBD2 TRBV9 CASSIGGGAPRETQYF TGTGCCAGCAGCATTGGCGGGGGGGCCCCTCGGGAGACCCAGTACTTC
TRBJ1-1 . . TRBV4-1 CASSQRTDNTEAFF TGCGCCAGCAGCCAAAGGACAGACAACACTGAAGCTTTCTTT
TRBJ1-1 once . TRBV14 CASSPGRMNTEAFF TGTGCCAGCAGCCCTGGCAGAATGAACACTGAAGCTTTCTTT
TRBJ2-7 once . TRBV6-5 CASSHGSFYEQYF TGTGCCAGCAGCCACGGGAGTTTCTACGAGCAGTACTTC
TRBJ1-2 . TRBD1 TRBV19 CASSSDRVDGYTF TGTGCCAGTAGCTCGGACAGGGTCGATGGCTACACCTTC
TRBJ2-7 once . TRBV10-3 CAISESIKGDEQYF TGTGCCATCAGTGAGTCGATCAAAGGGGACGAGCAGTACTTC
TRBJ1-1 . . TRBV6-5 CASGGGHYGVGRAFF TGTGCCAGCGGGGGGGGCCACTATGGGGTCGGTAGGGCTTTCTTT
TRBJ2-7 . . TRBV15 CATSRDEVSGEQYF TGTGCCACCAGCAGAGACGAGGTGTCGGGCGAGCAGTACTTC
TRBJ1-1 . . TRBV13 CASSFRGNTEAFF TGTGCCAGCAGCTTCCGAGGGAACACTGAAGCTTTCTTT
TRBJ2-5 . TRBD2 TRBV5-1 CAFRTSGGEGETQYF TGCGCCTTCCGGACTAGCGGGGGGGAGGGAGAGACCCAGTACTTC
TRBJ1-1 . . TRBV27 CASSSPSTEAFF TGTGCCAGCAGTTCCCCCAGCACTGAAGCTTTCTTT
TRBJ2-2 . . TRBV9 CASSLDPTGGELFF TGTGCCAGCTCTTTAGATCCGACGGGCGGGGAGCTGTTTTTT
TRBJ2-3 . . TRBV10-3 CAISEETPGDTQYF TGTGCCATCAGTGAGGAAACGCCGGGGGATACGCAGTATTTT
TRBJ1-5 . . TRBV19 CASNSYGGGSNQPQHF TGTGCCAGTAATAGTTATGGGGGAGGGAGCAATCAGCCCCAGCATTTT
TRBJ1-1 . . TRBV13 CASSLPGRVTEAFF TGTGCCAGCAGCTTACCCGGGCGGGTCACTGAAGCTTTCTTT
TRBJ2-5 . . TRBV9 CASSAGPGQGEQYF TGTGCCAGCAGCGCCGGCCCGGGACAAGGAGAGCAGTACTTC
TRBJ2-5 . . TRBV12-5 CASGLDGETQYF TGTGCTAGTGGTTTGGACGGGGAGACCCAGTACTTC
TRBJ2-6 . . TRBV14 CASSQELPGRANVLTF TGTGCCAGCAGCCAAGAGTTGCCCGGGAGGGCCAACGTCCTGACTTTC
TRBJ2-3 . TRBD2 TRBV2 CASSEQTSGGLTSADTQYF TGTGCCAGCAGTGAACAGACTAGCGGGGGCCTTACTAGCGCAGATACGCAGTATTTT
TRBJ1-1 . . TRBV29-1 CSVPPDSYTEAFF TGCAGCGTACCGCCCGACAGTTACACTGAAGCTTTCTTT
TRBJ2-7 . TRBD2 TRBV2 CATLKERGTIYEQYF TGTGCCACCCTGAAGGAGCGGGGGACCATCTACGAGCAGTACTTC
TRBJ2-2 . . TRBV5-1 CASSLLVTANTGELFF TGCGCCAGCAGCTTGTTAGTCACGGCGAACACCGGGGAGCTGTTTTTT
TRBJ1-6 . TRBD1 TRBV28 CATLSLQGAYSPLHF TGTGCCACCCTTTCTCTACAGGGGGCTTATTCACCCCTCCACTTT
TRBJ2-3 . TRBD1 TRBV6-4 CASSEAGQGGADTQYF TGTGCCAGCAGTGAAGCAGGACAGGGGGGAGCAGATACGCAGTATTTT
TRBJ2-7 . TRBD2 TRBV6-5 CASSFRGGNYEQYF TGTGCCAGCAGTTTTCGGGGGGGTAACTACGAGCAGTACTTC
TRBJ1-1 . . TRBV30 CAWSGGVTEAFF TGTGCCTGGAGTGGGGGGGTCACTGAAGCTTTCTTT
TRBJ2-3 . TRBD1 TRBV19 CASSIFRGLVTDTQYF TGTGCCAGTAGTATATTTAGGGGGCTGGTCACAGATACGCAGTATTTT
TRBJ2-3 . . TRBV7-2 CASSAGGAPITDTQYF TGTGCCAGCAGCGCAGGTGGGGCCCCGATCACAGATACGCAGTATTTT
TRBJ2-1 . TRBD2 TRBV13 CASSLALAGGLGEQFF TGTGCCAGCAGCTTAGCCCTAGCGGGGGGGCTTGGTGAGCAGTTCTTC
TRBJ1-2 . TRBD1 TRBV19 CASNLWDRAERGYTF TGTGCCAGTAATCTCTGGGACAGGGCGGAAAGGGGCTACACCTTC
TRBJ1-5 . . TRBV19 CASSKVTGRSNQPQHF TGTGCCAGTAGTAAGGTAACCGGGAGGAGCAATCAGCCCCAGCATTTT
TRBJ2-7 . . TRBV11-2 CASSSLTGSYEQYF TGTGCCAGCAGCTCGCTGACAGGCTCCTACGAGCAGTACTTC
TRBJ2-3 . TRBD2 TRBV2 CASSTGTSGGDTDTQYF TGTGCCAGCAGCACCGGGACTAGCGGGGGGGACACAGATACGCAGTATTTT
TRBJ2-1 . TRBD1 TRBV19 CASSISSRTGVYNEQFF TGTGCCAGTAGTATATCGTCGAGGACAGGGGTTTACAATGAGCAGTTCTTC
TRBJ2-1 . TRBD2 TRBV5-1 CASSLVAGGYNEQFF TGCGCCAGCAGCTTGGTAGCGGGGGGTTACAATGAGCAGTTCTTC
TRBJ1-2 . TRBD1 TRBV27 CASSSAGQGGNGYTF TGTGCCAGCAGTTCGGCGGGACAGGGGGGGAATGGCTACACCTTC
TRBJ1-6 . . TRBV6-5 CASSQTRGEPLHF TGTGCCAGCAGTCAGACCCGGGGGGAACCCCTCCACTTT
TRBJ2-5 . TRBD1 TRBV18 CASSPRGGGETQYF TGTGCCAGCTCACCTAGAGGGGGCGGAGAGACCCAGTACTTC
TRBJ2-5 . . TRBV2 CASRREAGNQETQYF TGTGCCAGCAGGAGGGAGGCAGGGAACCAAGAGACCCAGTACTTC
TRBJ2-7 . TRBD1 TRBV5-6 CASSLDRGTHEQYF TGTGCCAGCAGCTTAGACAGGGGTACCCACGAGCAGTACTTC
TRBJ2-7 . . TRBV5-6 CASSLGDTGYEQYF TGTGCCAGCAGCTTGGGTGACACAGGCTACGAGCAGTACTTC
TRBJ1-5 . . TRBV19 CASSWQGFNQPQHF TGTGCCAGTAGTTGGCAGGGCTTCAATCAGCCCCAGCATTTT
TRBJ2-3 . . TRBV5-6 CASSSVGTGPGDTQYF TGTGCCAGCAGCTCGGTGGGGACTGGCCCCGGGGATACGCAGTATTTT
TRBJ2-1 few TRBD2 TRBV9 CASSVPGGYNEQFF TGTGCCAGCAGCGTACCGGGGGGTTACAATGAGCAGTTCTTC
TRBJ2-5 . . TRBV5-1 CASSGGQETQYF TGCGCCAGCAGCGGGGGGCAAGAGACCCAGTACTTC
TRBJ2-3 . TRBD2 TRBV4-2 CASSQDLGTSGLTDTQYF TGTGCCAGCAGCCAAGATCTTGGGACTAGCGGTCTCACAGATACGCAGTATTTT
TRBJ1-1 . . TRBV6-5 CASSFLTGQNTEAFF TGTGCCAGCAGTTTTTTGACGGGTCAAAACACTGAAGCTTTCTTT
TRBJ1-2 . . TRBV4-2 CASSQREGDGYTF TGTGCCAGCAGCCAAAGGGAGGGCGATGGCTACACCTTC
TRBJ1-1 . TRBD1 TRBV11-2 CASSSDRGTEAFF TGTGCCAGCAGCTCAGACAGGGGCACTGAAGCTTTCTTT
TRBJ2-3 . TRBD1 TRBV4-2 CASSARTGNTDTQYF TGTGCCAGCAGCGCCAGGACAGGGAACACAGATACGCAGTATTTT
TRBJ2-2 . TRBD1 TRBV15 CATSPGGFAGELFF TGTGCCACCAGCCCAGGGGGATTCGCCGGGGAGCTGTTTTTT
TRBJ2-2 . TRBD1 TRBV5-6 CASSFGTGGNTGELFF TGTGCCAGCAGCTTCGGGACAGGGGGCAACACCGGGGAGCTGTTTTTT
TRBJ1-2 few . TRBV21-1 CASSPLTGGPTLYGYTF TGTGCCAGCAGCCCCCTAACCGGGGGGCCCACCCTCTATGGCTACACCTTC
TRBJ1-2 . . TRBV5-1 CASSLDSSNYGYTF TGCGCCAGCAGCTTGGACAGTTCTAACTATGGCTACACCTTC